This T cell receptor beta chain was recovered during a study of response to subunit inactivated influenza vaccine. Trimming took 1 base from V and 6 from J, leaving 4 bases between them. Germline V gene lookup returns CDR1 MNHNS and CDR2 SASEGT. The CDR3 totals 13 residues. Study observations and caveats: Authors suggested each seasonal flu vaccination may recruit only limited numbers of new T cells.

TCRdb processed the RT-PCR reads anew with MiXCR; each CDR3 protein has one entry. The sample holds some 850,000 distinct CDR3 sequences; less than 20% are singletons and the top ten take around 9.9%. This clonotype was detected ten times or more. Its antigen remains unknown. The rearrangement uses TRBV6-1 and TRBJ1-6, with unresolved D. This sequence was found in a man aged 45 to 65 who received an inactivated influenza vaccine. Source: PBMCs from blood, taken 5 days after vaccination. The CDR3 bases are TGTGCCAGCAGTGAAGTGGGTAATTCACCCCTCCACTTT. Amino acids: CASSEVGNSPLHF.